A selection of T cell receptor beta chains follows, all from one sample in a study of T-cell memory formation after mild COVID-19. TCRdb redid the calling of the 5' RACE reads with MiXCR, one entry per CDR3 protein. The sample has roughly 250,000 distinct CDR3 sequences; about 15% are singletons. The sequenced sample was PBMCs or a T cell subset sorted from them (not recorded which). The receptors derive from a man aged 18-30 years who had mild COVID-19 (a few samples of this study predate the infection). Cell type and time point are not known. Each CDR3 is given with its conserved first and last residue. D genes are given only for firm matches. Size values are once, few and many counts, or a class for expanded clones, and some rows have none.

v_call: TRBV7-2; clone_size: few; j_call: TRBJ2-3; d_call: TRBD2; cdr3_nt: TGTGCCAGCAGCTTGGCTCCAGGACTAGCTCAGGATACGCAGTATTTT; cdr3_aa: CASSLAPGLAQDTQYF
v_call: TRBV15; clone_size: -; j_call: TRBJ2-5; d_call: -; cdr3_nt: TGTGCCACCAGCAGAGACCTAGGGGTGCAAGAGACCCAGTACTTC; cdr3_aa: CATSRDLGVQETQYF
v_call: TRBV7-2; clone_size: -; j_call: TRBJ1-2; d_call: -; cdr3_nt: TGTGCCAGCAGCTTAGTATCCGGGACACATGGCTACACCTTC; cdr3_aa: CASSLVSGTHGYTF
v_call: TRBV6-6; clone_size: many; j_call: TRBJ2-1; d_call: TRBD2; cdr3_nt: TGTGCCAGCAGTTATTTCGATCCGGGGGGTCGGGATGAGCAGTTCTTC; cdr3_aa: CASSYFDPGGRDEQFF
v_call: TRBV5-1; clone_size: many; j_call: TRBJ2-5; d_call: -; cdr3_nt: TGCGCCAGCAGCTCCCCACCTCAACAGACCCAGTACTTC; cdr3_aa: CASSSPPQQTQYF
v_call: TRBV4-1; clone_size: -; j_call: TRBJ2-5; d_call: TRBD2; cdr3_nt: TGCGCCAGCAGCCAAGTAGCGGGGGGGGAAGAGACCCAGTACTTC; cdr3_aa: CASSQVAGGEETQYF
v_call: TRBV30; clone_size: few; j_call: TRBJ2-3; d_call: -; cdr3_nt: TGTGCCTGGAGTGTAGGGGATACGCAGTATTTT; cdr3_aa: CAWSVGDTQYF
v_call: TRBV9; clone_size: -; j_call: TRBJ2-7; d_call: -; cdr3_nt: TGTGCCAGCAGCGTAGGGGCTAGAACTCCTTACGAGCAGTACTTC; cdr3_aa: CASSVGARTPYEQYF
v_call: TRBV12-3/TRBV12-4; clone_size: few; j_call: TRBJ2-5; d_call: -; cdr3_nt: TGTGCCAGCAGCTCGGACTTCCAAGAGACCCAGTACTTC; cdr3_aa: CASSSDFQETQYF
v_call: TRBV27; clone_size: few; j_call: TRBJ2-3; d_call: TRBD2; cdr3_nt: TGTGCCAGCAGGAGTAGCGGGGAACCGGGCGCTACGCAGTATTTT; cdr3_aa: CASRSSGEPGATQYF
v_call: TRBV7-6; clone_size: -; j_call: TRBJ2-3; d_call: TRBD2; cdr3_nt: TGTGCCAGCAGCCCAACCGGGACTAGCGGGACCCTCGCTCTTGCGCAGTATTTT; cdr3_aa: CASSPTGTSGTLALAQYF
v_call: TRBV7-2; clone_size: many; j_call: TRBJ2-5; d_call: TRBD1; cdr3_nt: TGTGCCAGCAGCCGTCGGACAGGGGAAGAGACCCAGTACTTC; cdr3_aa: CASSRRTGEETQYF
v_call: TRBV10-3; clone_size: -; j_call: TRBJ2-5; d_call: -; cdr3_nt: TGTGCCATCAGTGCCCAGTCCCCCCAAGAGACCCAGTACTTC; cdr3_aa: CAISAQSPQETQYF
v_call: TRBV12-3/TRBV12-4; clone_size: -; j_call: TRBJ1-2; d_call: -; cdr3_nt: TGTGCCAGCAGTCCCTCGGACGCAAGGGCGCAATACACCTTC; cdr3_aa: CASSPSDARAQYTF
v_call: TRBV20-1; clone_size: -; j_call: TRBJ1-2; d_call: -; cdr3_nt: TGCAGTGGCCTGCCGTACAGGGCTAACTATGGCTACACCTTC; cdr3_aa: CSGLPYRANYGYTF
v_call: TRBV27; clone_size: few; j_call: TRBJ2-3; d_call: TRBD1; cdr3_nt: TGTGCCAGCACAAGGGGGCAGGGTCAGGCAGATACGCAGTATTTT; cdr3_aa: CASTRGQGQADTQYF
v_call: TRBV3-1; clone_size: few; j_call: TRBJ1-5; d_call: TRBD1; cdr3_nt: TGTGCCAGCAGCCCCAGACAGGGGACGGCTCAGCCCCAGCATTTT; cdr3_aa: CASSPRQGTAQPQHF
v_call: TRBV10-3; clone_size: few; j_call: TRBJ2-3; d_call: -; cdr3_nt: TGTGCCATCAGTGACGGTGAACGCACAGATACGCAGTATTTT; cdr3_aa: CAISDGERTDTQYF
v_call: TRBV9; clone_size: -; j_call: TRBJ1-5; d_call: -; cdr3_nt: TGTGCCAGCAGCGTGAAGGGCGGTGTCAATCAGCCCCAGCATTTT; cdr3_aa: CASSVKGGVNQPQHF
v_call: TRBV20-1; clone_size: -; j_call: TRBJ2-3; d_call: TRBD2; cdr3_nt: TGCAGTGCGGCTAGCGGGAGAGGGGATACGCAGTATTTT; cdr3_aa: CSAASGRGDTQYF
v_call: TRBV7-7; clone_size: -; j_call: TRBJ2-3; d_call: -; cdr3_nt: TGTGCTAGCAGCTTAGCACTGCGGGATACGCAGTATTTT; cdr3_aa: CASSLALRDTQYF
v_call: TRBV14; clone_size: -; j_call: TRBJ2-1; d_call: -; cdr3_nt: TGTGCCAGCAGCCACGGTCTACTGGATGAGCAGTTCTTC; cdr3_aa: CASSHGLLDEQFF
v_call: TRBV5-1; clone_size: -; j_call: TRBJ2-3; d_call: -; cdr3_nt: TGCGCCAGCAGCTTGTGGGGGGATGGTTCTGATACGCAGTATTTT; cdr3_aa: CASSLWGDGSDTQYF
v_call: TRBV4-2; clone_size: few; j_call: TRBJ2-3; d_call: -; cdr3_nt: TGTGCCAGCAGCCAAGAGGGGGGATCCGCAGATACGCAGTATTTT; cdr3_aa: CASSQEGGSADTQYF
v_call: TRBV7-8; clone_size: few; j_call: TRBJ2-6; d_call: TRBD1; cdr3_nt: TGTGCCAGCAGCTTACCGAGGGGGCCTGGGGCCAACGTCCTGACTTTC; cdr3_aa: CASSLPRGPGANVLTF
v_call: TRBV27; clone_size: few; j_call: TRBJ1-3; d_call: -; cdr3_nt: TGTGCCAGCAGTCGCGGGCAGGGAAACACCATATATTTT; cdr3_aa: CASSRGQGNTIYF
v_call: TRBV20-1; clone_size: few; j_call: TRBJ1-3; d_call: -; cdr3_nt: TGCAGTGCTCGCAGGGATACTGGAAACACCATATATTTT; cdr3_aa: CSARRDTGNTIYF
v_call: TRBV20-1; clone_size: -; j_call: TRBJ2-1; d_call: TRBD2; cdr3_nt: TGCAGTGTGGTGGCGGGGGGGCGGACTGAGCAGTTCTTC; cdr3_aa: CSVVAGGRTEQFF
v_call: TRBV20-1; clone_size: few; j_call: TRBJ2-3; d_call: -; cdr3_nt: TGCAGTGCTAGGGGGTACCCTCGAGGTACAGATACGCAGTATTTT; cdr3_aa: CSARGYPRGTDTQYF
v_call: TRBV10-3; clone_size: few; j_call: TRBJ1-5; d_call: -; cdr3_nt: TGTGCCATCAGTGGACAGGGCAATCAGCCCCAGCATTTT; cdr3_aa: CAISGQGNQPQHF
v_call: TRBV29-1; clone_size: -; j_call: TRBJ2-4; d_call: -; cdr3_nt: TGCAGCGGCATTCTGCCTCCAGGTGGAATATCCAAAAACATTCAGTACTTC; cdr3_aa: CSGILPPGGISKNIQYF
v_call: TRBV24-1; clone_size: few; j_call: TRBJ2-3; d_call: -; cdr3_nt: TGTGCCACCAGTGCCCCGGAGGTCACAGATACGCAGTATTTT; cdr3_aa: CATSAPEVTDTQYF
v_call: TRBV20-1; clone_size: -; j_call: TRBJ1-1; d_call: -; cdr3_nt: TGCAGTGCTAGAGACCCCAGGGCCGTGAGCACTGAAGCTTTCTTT; cdr3_aa: CSARDPRAVSTEAFF
v_call: TRBV27; clone_size: few; j_call: TRBJ2-3; d_call: -; cdr3_nt: TGTGCCAGCAGTTTACTAACTAGCACAGATACGCAGTATTTT; cdr3_aa: CASSLLTSTDTQYF
v_call: TRBV29-1; clone_size: -; j_call: TRBJ1-4; d_call: TRBD1; cdr3_nt: TGCAGCGTTGCCGACAGGGTGGGGAATGAAAAACTGTTTTTT; cdr3_aa: CSVADRVGNEKLFF
v_call: TRBV30; clone_size: -; j_call: TRBJ1-1; d_call: -; cdr3_nt: TGTGCCTGGAGTGTACGCTCTGAAGCTTTCTTT; cdr3_aa: CAWSVRSEAFF
v_call: TRBV6-2/TRBV6-3; clone_size: -; j_call: TRBJ2-2; d_call: TRBD1; cdr3_nt: TGTGCCAGCAGTTACGCCAGGGGGCTATCCGGGGAGCTGTTTTTT; cdr3_aa: CASSYARGLSGELFF
v_call: TRBV9; clone_size: -; j_call: TRBJ2-1; d_call: TRBD2; cdr3_nt: TGTGCCAGCAGCGTGCAAGGACTAGCGGGGGGGCCTCAGTTCTTC; cdr3_aa: CASSVQGLAGGPQFF
v_call: TRBV11-2; clone_size: few; j_call: TRBJ1-1; d_call: TRBD1; cdr3_nt: TGTGCCAGCAGCTTAACAGGGGCAAACACTGAAGCTTTCTTT; cdr3_aa: CASSLTGANTEAFF
v_call: TRBV6-6; clone_size: few; j_call: TRBJ2-3; d_call: TRBD1; cdr3_nt: TGTGCCAGCGAACTCCGACAGGGCACCGATACGCAGTATTTT; cdr3_aa: CASELRQGTDTQYF
v_call: TRBV7-2; clone_size: -; j_call: TRBJ2-7; d_call: TRBD2; cdr3_nt: TGTGCCAGCAGGAACGGGGGGGATTACGAGCAGTACTTC; cdr3_aa: CASRNGGDYEQYF
v_call: TRBV3-1; clone_size: -; j_call: TRBJ2-3; d_call: -; cdr3_nt: TGTGCCAGCAGCCAAGAGGTTGGGGTCACAGATACGCAGTATTTT; cdr3_aa: CASSQEVGVTDTQYF
v_call: TRBV9; clone_size: few; j_call: TRBJ1-4; d_call: -; cdr3_nt: TGTGCCAGCAGCACCGGACCGGCGGACAAACTGTTTTTT; cdr3_aa: CASSTGPADKLFF
v_call: TRBV5-1; clone_size: -; j_call: TRBJ2-2; d_call: -; cdr3_nt: TGCGCCAGCAGCTTGGATACAGGGACCAGCACCGGGGAGCTGTTTTTT; cdr3_aa: CASSLDTGTSTGELFF
v_call: TRBV24-1; clone_size: -; j_call: TRBJ2-5; d_call: TRBD2; cdr3_nt: TGTGCCACCAGGCCCCGGGGAGCGGGACCCGAAGAGACCCAGTACTTC; cdr3_aa: CATRPRGAGPEETQYF
v_call: TRBV6-5; clone_size: few; j_call: TRBJ2-3; d_call: -; cdr3_nt: TGTGCCAGCAGCAAGAGTCGGGGGAGTAGGGTCACAGATACGCAGTATTTT; cdr3_aa: CASSKSRGSRVTDTQYF
v_call: TRBV6-6; clone_size: few; j_call: TRBJ2-3; d_call: -; cdr3_nt: TGTGCCAGCAGTTACTCCGGGGGGCGCGGCCCCGCTAGCACAGATACGCAGTATTTT; cdr3_aa: CASSYSGGRGPASTDTQYF
v_call: TRBV23-1; clone_size: many; j_call: TRBJ2-5; d_call: -; cdr3_nt: TGCGCCAGCAGTCAATCGGGGTTGGGGGAGACCCAGTACTTC; cdr3_aa: CASSQSGLGETQYF
v_call: TRBV6-2/TRBV6-3; clone_size: -; j_call: TRBJ1-1; d_call: TRBD1; cdr3_nt: TGTGCCAGCAGTTCGTGGACAGGGGGGAACACTGAAGCTTTCTTT; cdr3_aa: CASSSWTGGNTEAFF
v_call: TRBV18; clone_size: many; j_call: TRBJ1-1; d_call: -; cdr3_nt: TGTGCCAGCTCACCACCTACGGGCCGCATGAACACTGAAGCTTTCTTT; cdr3_aa: CASSPPTGRMNTEAFF
v_call: TRBV7-9; clone_size: -; j_call: TRBJ2-3; d_call: TRBD1; cdr3_nt: TGTGCCAGCAGTCGCGAACAGGGGAGCACAGATACGCAGTATTTT; cdr3_aa: CASSREQGSTDTQYF
v_call: TRBV20-1; clone_size: few; j_call: TRBJ1-2; d_call: -; cdr3_nt: TGCAGTGCGAACCTTGAGTATGGCTACACCTTC; cdr3_aa: CSANLEYGYTF
v_call: TRBV6-2/TRBV6-3; clone_size: -; j_call: TRBJ2-7; d_call: TRBD1; cdr3_nt: TGTGCCAGCAGTAGGACAGGGCCAACCTACGAGCAGTACTTC; cdr3_aa: CASSRTGPTYEQYF